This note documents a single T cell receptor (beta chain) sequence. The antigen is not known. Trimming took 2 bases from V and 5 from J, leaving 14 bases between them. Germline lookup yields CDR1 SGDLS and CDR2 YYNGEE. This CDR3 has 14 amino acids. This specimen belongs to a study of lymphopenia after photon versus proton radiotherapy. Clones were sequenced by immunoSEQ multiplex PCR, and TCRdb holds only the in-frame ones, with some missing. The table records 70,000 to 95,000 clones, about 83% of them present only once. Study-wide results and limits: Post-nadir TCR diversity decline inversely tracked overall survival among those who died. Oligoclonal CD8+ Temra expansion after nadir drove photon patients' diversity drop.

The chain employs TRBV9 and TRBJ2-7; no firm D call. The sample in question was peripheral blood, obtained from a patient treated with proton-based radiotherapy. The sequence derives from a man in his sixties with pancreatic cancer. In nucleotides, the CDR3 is TGTGCCAGCAGCGTCCACGGACGCCGGGACGAGCAGTACTTC. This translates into CASSVHGRRDEQYF.